The 8 T cell receptor beta chains presented below share a single source sample, sequenced in a study of T cell responses to AZD1222 COVID-19 vaccine. Profiling relied on immunoSEQ multiplex PCR, and the TCRdb table lists in-frame clones only, not all of them. This table holds some 49,000 clones, roughly 90% found once. Source: peripheral blood, taken 28 days after the second AZD1222 dose. The receptor source for this set is an adult who received the AZD1222 COVID-19 vaccine.

The chain has TRBV7-2 and TRBJ2-7, with TRBD2 identical over 9 bases. This CDR3 comprises 15 residues. Germline CDR1 is SGHTA and CDR2 is FQGNSA. With 5 bases clipped from V and 2 bases from J, the junction kept 7 bases outside the gene matches. The CDR3 loop is CASSPRLAAPYEQYF. The CDR3 nucleotides are TGTGCCAGCAGCCCCAGACTAGCGGCGCCCTACGAGCAGTACTTC.

The chain carries TRBV7-2 and TRBJ2-4; maybe TRBD1 (6 bases). This CDR3 contains 16 residues. CDR1 is SGHTA and CDR2 is FQGNSA in the germline V gene. V lost 5 bases and J 6 bases, leaving 20 bases between the germline ends. CDR3 sequence reads: CASSTMLMGALNIQYF. The CDR3 DNA reads TGTGCCAGCAGCACTATGCTTATGGGGGCCTTAAACATTCAGTACTTC.

The chain links TRBV7-6 to TRBJ1-1; D remains ambiguous. Germline V gives CDR1 SGHVS, CDR2 FNYEAQ. The V end lost 5 bases, the J end lost 8 bases, and 3 bases lay between the germline ends. This CDR3 is built from 9 residues. CDR3: CASSREAFF. CDR3 nucleotides: TGTGCCAGCAGCCGAGAAGCTTTCTTT.

The J gene is TRBJ2-1, the V gene TRBV5-1; TRBD2 matches 7 bases. This CDR3 has 14 residues. V was clipped by 4 bases and J by 7 bases; unmatched bases: 8. Per the germline V gene, CDR1 is SGHRS and CDR2 is YFSETQ. Here the CDR3 DNA reads TGCGCCAGCAGCCCCCCCCTGGGGGGGAATGAGCAGTTCTTC. Residues: CASSPPLGGNEQFF.

V gene TRBV6-2 or TRBV6-3 combines with J gene TRBJ2-7, with TRBD2 as a possible D gene (6 bases). CDR1 MNHEY and CDR2 SVGEGT come from the germline V gene. This CDR3 has 15 residues. Deletions cut 6 bases from V and 6 bases from J, with 21 bases between. The CDR3 sequence: CASSSPWETSFEQYF. As DNA, the CDR3 is TGTGCCAGCAGCTCCCCTTGGGAGACTAGTTTCGAGCAGTACTTC.

The chain has TRBV19 and TRBJ1-6; D gene unclear. V was cut by 5 bases and J by 5 bases, with 13 bases left in between. This CDR3 contains 15 residues. CDR1 is LNHDA, CDR2 SQIVND, per germline (reference sequence). CDR3 region: CASSAGLEDNSPLHF. Written as DNA, the CDR3 is TGTGCCAGTAGTGCCGGGCTAGAGGATAATTCACCCCTCCACTTT.

This chain uses TRBV5-1 with TRBJ2-7; TRBD2 is a possible D gene (5 bases). CDR1 is SGHRS and CDR2 is YFSETQ in the germline V gene. Trimming took off 0 bases at V and 3 bases at J, with 10 bases between the two ends. This CDR3 has 14 amino acids. The CDR3 nucleotides are TGCGCCAGCAGCTTGGGCTCTAGCTACTACGAGCAGTACTTC. Translated: CASSLGSSYYEQYF.

This clone has just a few counts. The chain recombines TRBV19 with TRBJ2-2; D is unclear. V lost 4 bases, J lost 0 bases, and 6 bases lay in between. The CDR3 has 14 amino acids. From germline, CDR1 is LNHDA and CDR2 SQIVND (reference sequence). CDR3 bases: TGTGCCAGTAGTAATTCAGCGAACACCGGGGAGCTGTTTTTT. Translation gives CASSNSANTGELFF.